The 15 T cell receptor beta chains listed next were all sequenced from one sample in a study of CD8 T cells in ankylosing spondylitis. Each CDR3 protein is one row after TCRdb ran MiXCR on the 5' RACE reads. The sample lists over 200,000 distinct CDR3 sequences; 15% to 20% were seen once. Their antigens are not known. Study-wide findings and caveats: Typical of ankylosing spondylitis blood, it appeared, was a TCR beta motif of eight highly homologous variants.

Sequencing used blood, either unsorted or a sorted T cell fraction (not recorded which). The receptors come from a male donor with ankylosing spondylitis.

There are many counts of this clonotype. The chain couples TRBV12-3 or TRBV12-4 to TRBJ2-1; D not certain. The CDR3 consists of 13 residues. Trimming shortened V by 5 bases and J by 6 bases, and 11 bases separated the two germline ends. The CDR3 region has the DNA TGTGCCAGCAGTCGGTCGGAGAGCAATGAGCAGTTCTTC. As protein: CASSRSESNEQFF.

The V gene is TRBV4-1, the J gene TRBJ1-1; possible D gene TRBD1, 6 bases. V was pared by 6 bases and J by 1 base, with 12 bases between. The CDR3 is 14 amino acids. The V gene's germline CDR1 is MGHRA and CDR2 YSYEKL. The DNA for the CDR3 is TGCGCCAGCAGGCACAGGGTGGAGAACACTGAAGCTTTCTTT. It is translated as CASRHRVENTEAFF.

The genes are TRBV6-2 or TRBV6-3 and TRBJ2-1; 11 bases fit TRBD2. J gave up 8 bases and V 4 bases, and 7 bases lay outside the gene matches. The germline CDR1 and CDR2 sequences are MNHEY and SVGEGT. This CDR3 comprises 15 residues. The chain's CDR3 is CASSSTSGSFYEQFF. CDR3 in DNA: TGTGCCAGCAGTTCCACTAGCGGGAGTTTCTATGAGCAGTTCTTC.

There are a few counts of this clonotype. V and J are TRBV27 and TRBJ2-5; no clear D gene. This CDR3 spans 11 amino acids. From germline, CDR1 is MNHEY and CDR2 SMNVEV (reference sequence). V was clipped by 10 bases and J by 5 bases, with 11 bases between them. This chain's CDR3 is CAIPRRETQYF. The CDR3 nucleotides read TGTGCCATCCCCCGCCGGGAGACCCAGTACTTC.

This chain joins TRBV27 and TRBJ2-7, with D possibly being TRBD2 (6 bases). CDR1 and CDR2 from the germline V gene are MNHEY and SMNVEV (reference sequence). The CDR3 runs 12 residues. V lost 6 bases and J lost 6, with 12 bases in between. The CDR3, as DNA: TGTGCCAGCAGCCACTCTAGCGCCGAGCAGTACTTC. Translating gives CASSHSSAEQYF.

The chain employs TRBV28 and TRBJ1-2; 9 bases agree with TRBD1. The trim removed 7 bases at V and 4 bases at J, leaving 19 bases unmatched. The CDR3 has 18 amino acids. Germline CDR1 and CDR2: MDHEN and SYDVKM. The CDR3 sequence is CASIPVGTGSPIGYGYTF. In DNA form, the CDR3 reads TGTGCCAGCATCCCGGTCGGGACAGGGAGTCCAATAGGCTATGGCTACACCTTC.

The rearrangement links TRBV6-2 or TRBV6-3 to TRBJ2-1; maybe TRBD2 (6 bases). Per germline, CDR1 MNHEY and CDR2 SVGEGT. V shed 4 bases and J shed 6 bases, with 13 bases lying between them. This CDR3 comprises 14 residues. The CDR3 here is CASSSAYSGNEQFF. CDR3 sequence (DNA): TGTGCCAGCAGTTCCGCGTATAGCGGCAATGAGCAGTTCTTC.

This rearrangement joins TRBV29-1 to TRBJ1-1; D is unclear. Germline values: CDR1 SQVTM, CDR2 ANQGSEA. Trimming cost V 3 bases and J 11 bases, with 10 bases left between them. The CDR3 has 10 residues. CDR3 nucleotide sequence: TGCAGCGTTGAGGGGAATACGGCTTTCTTT. Protein sequence: CSVEGNTAFF.

This clonotype has at least ten counts. The chain uses TRBV6-4 and TRBJ2-2, with D possibly matching TRBD2 (6 bases). Germline values: CDR1 MRHNA, CDR2 SNTAGT. Trimming cost V 4 bases and J 3 bases, with 6 bases left between them. The CDR3 length is 13 residues. The CDR3 is CASSGGDTGELFF. As DNA, the CDR3 is TGTGCCAGCAGTGGCGGGGACACCGGGGAGCTGTTTTTT.

This clonotype was seen at least ten times. The rearrangement links TRBV4-2 to TRBJ2-7; D remains ambiguous. Trimming took 1 base from V and 1 from J, leaving 5 bases between them. Germline CDR1 is LGHNA and CDR2 is YNFKEQ. The CDR3 has 13 amino acids. The CDR3 DNA sequence: TGTGCCAGCAGCCAAGTGGGATCCTACGAGCAGTACTTC. This sequence encodes CASSQVGSYEQYF.

This clonotype was detected only a few times. The V gene is TRBV7-2, the J gene TRBJ2-3; 8 nucleotides line up with TRBD2. The junction had 13 bases not matched to a gene; V was cut back by 5 bases and J by 3 bases. Per germline, CDR1 SGHTA and CDR2 FQGNSA. The CDR3 runs to 17 residues. DNA of the CDR3: TGTGCCAGCAGCCTACCCCTCGGGGCTAGCGGGACAGATACGCAGTATTTT. As protein: CASSLPLGASGTDTQYF.

This chain uses TRBV12-3 or TRBV12-4 with TRBJ2-1; the match to TRBD2 covers 12 bases. V shed 0 bases and J 3 bases; nucleotides not matched to a gene: 9. The CDR3 is 19 residues long. The CDR3 DNA reads TGTGCCAGCAGTTTAGCGGGGACTAGCGGGCGGGGAGGCTACAATGAGCAGTTCTTC. Translation: CASSLAGTSGRGGYNEQFF.

This chain joins TRBV29-1 and TRBJ1-4; 9 bases match TRBD1. The V gene end was trimmed by 6 bases and the J gene end by 3 bases; junction bases not matched to a gene: 8. The CDR3 runs to 15 residues. CDR1 and CDR2 from the germline V gene are SQVTM and ANQGSEA. The CDR3 nucleotides read TGCAGCGTGAGGGACAGGGAGCTACCTAATGAAAAACTGTTTTTT. This encodes CSVRDRELPNEKLFF.

This clonotype has only a few counts. The CDR3 loop is CASSLPSTSGKYEQYF. The CDR3 nucleotides are TGTGCCAGCAGCTTACCGTCGACTAGCGGGAAATACGAGCAGTACTTC. The gene calls are TRBV7-9 and TRBJ2-7; 11 bases agree with TRBD2. The CDR3 contains 16 residues. CDR1 and CDR2 (germline): SEHNR, FQNEAQ (reference sequence). J was trimmed by 4 bases and V by 2 bases; bases with no gene match: 7.

The chain employs TRBV20-1 and TRBJ2-1; 12 positions agree with TRBD2. Unmatched junction bases numbered 17, after V lost 3 bases and J lost 5 bases. The CDR3 consists of 19 residues. The germline gives CDR1 DFQATT, CDR2 SNEGSKA (reference sequence). CDR3 nucleotide sequence: TGCAGTGCTAGGACTAGCGGGAGCCATTTCCCTCTCTACGACAATGAGCAGTTCTTC. Translating it yields CSARTSGSHFPLYDNEQFF.